This record looks at one T cell receptor beta chain sequence and its context. The antigen remains undetermined. The data were taken from a study of cytomegalovirus exposure and HLA in healthy donors. Study-level background: The study placed about four fifths of its 398 genotyped donors in the Caucasian-associated ancestry cluster. General observations from the study: Other equally common chains were less clonally expanded than HLA-associated TCR beta chains, a later analysis showed. It was only CMV serostatus that was available as immune exposure information.

The CDR3 covers 13 residues. Germline V lookup: CDR1 SGHRS, CDR2 YFSETQ. Germline trimming cut 6 bases from V and 5 bases from J; bases unmatched to any gene: 3. The PCR employed 60 Vbeta primers together with 13 Jbeta primers. Profiling relied on immunoSEQ multiplex PCR, and the TCRdb table lists in-frame clones only, not all of them. The sample includes 50,000 to 70,000 clones. This rearrangement joins TRBV5-1 to TRBJ1-1, with TRBD1 identical over 11 bases. Sequencing input: PBMCs. The sequence was obtained from a woman aged 18-29 years in good health and CMV-seronegative. The CDR3 DNA reads as TGCGCCAGCACCGGGACAGGGGGGACTGAAGCTTTCTTT. Translated, it gives CASTGTGGTEAFF.